This T cell receptor beta chain was profiled in a study of T cells expressing NK-cell markers. Study overall: One of eight sequenced donors was HCMV-seronegative; the other seven were seropositive.

TCRdb reprocessed the 5' RACE reads and keeps a single row for each CDR3 protein, giving no DNA. The sample has roughly 420,000 distinct CDR3 sequences. The germline V gene encodes CDR1 LGHNA and CDR2 YSLEER. The CDR3 covers 15 residues. The receptor's source is a woman between 18 and 75 years old in good health. The chain uses TRBV4-3 and TRBJ1-4; the D call from TCRdb, TRBD1, cannot be confirmed without DNA. The sequenced sample was blood T cells: a sorted CD56 or NKG2C T cell subset, CD4+ or CD8+ T cells, or bulk PBMC T cells (not recorded which). This CDR3 is CASSQDPRQGRKLFF.